This TCR beta chain emerged from a study of blood T cell repertoires in COVID-19. Study background: Samples taken during acute and convalescent COVID-19 were collected in the United States, Italy and Spain. In each case, the material was cDNA or gDNA derived from T cells, B-cell-depleted T cells, or PBMCs.

Authors' data handling: Amplified reference gene primers provided the basis for estimating nucleated cell counts. Data came from immunoSEQ multiplex PCR; TCRdb stores just in-frame clones and leaves some out. The V and J calls and clone size come from that table; D and trimming were worked out from the DNA. Among approximately 88,000 clones listed, around three quarters were seen once. This CDR3 has 15 amino acids. From germline, CDR1 is LGHDT and CDR2 YNNKEL (reference sequence). Trimming pared 3 bases from V and 8 bases from J, leaving 19 bases between. This chain joins TRBV3-1 (or the pseudogene TRBV3-2) and TRBJ1-2; D is possibly TRBD1 (5 bases). The specimen sequenced was peripheral blood. This receptor was obtained from a man aged 50 to 59 who had recovered from COVID-19. The CDR3 loop is CASSHRDSGVDGYTF. DNA for the CDR3: TGTGCCAGCAGCCACCGGGACTCCGGAGTGGACGGCTACACCTTC.